The rows below give T cell receptor beta chains drawn from one sample of a study of blood T cell repertoires in COVID-19. TCRdb keeps only in-frame clones here, not all; method: immunoSEQ multiplex PCR. This table holds about 61,000 clones, more than 75% found once. The sequenced sample was peripheral blood. These receptors were obtained from a human donor in a cohort sampled during active COVID-19. Both conserved end residues are part of each CDR3. The D gene is left open where the match is weak. Size is omitted from some rows. Given values are once, few, many or a class for expanded clones.

. TRBJ1-2 few TRBV6-5 CASSYNRDITNYGYTF TGTGCCAGCAGTTACAACCGGGACATCACTAACTATGGCTACACCTTC
TRBD1 TRBJ2-1 . TRBV7-3 CASSSHYDRATYNEQFF TGTGCCAGCAGCTCTCACTACGACAGGGCCACCTACAATGAGCAGTTCTTC
. TRBJ2-1 few TRBV19 CASSRSQGFSSYNEQFF TGTGCCAGTAGTAGATCACAGGGATTTTCCTCCTACAATGAGCAGTTCTTC
. TRBJ2-3 . TRBV25-1 CASSEAGSLGDTQYF TGTGCCAGCAGTGAAGCGGGTTCCCTCGGAGATACGCAGTATTTT
TRBD1 TRBJ1-1 . TRBV5-4 CASSTPDREYTEAFF TGTGCCAGCAGCACCCCGGACAGGGAGTACACTGAAGCTTTCTTT
TRBD1 TRBJ2-7 few TRBV5-1 CASSLATGVNEQYF TGCGCCAGCAGCTTGGCGACAGGGGTGAACGAGCAGTACTTC
. TRBJ2-7 . TRBV27 CASSLGGLPAYEQYF TGTGCCAGCAGTTTAGGAGGGCTTCCTGCCTACGAGCAGTACTTC
TRBD1 TRBJ2-3 . TRBV9 CASSLQDRVPDTQYF TGTGCCAGCAGCCTTCAGGACAGGGTCCCAGATACGCAGTATTTT
. TRBJ2-7 . TRBV2 CASSLLPYEQYF TGTGCCAGCAGTCTCCTACCCTACGAGCAGTACTTC
. TRBJ2-2 . TRBV4-3 CASSHLTGELFF TGCGCCAGCAGCCACTTAACCGGGGAGCTGTTTTTT
. TRBJ2-7 once TRBV6-2/TRBV6-3 CASSKQGYEQYF TGTGCCAGCAGTAAACAGGGCTACGAGCAGTACTTC
. TRBJ1-4 . TRBV4-1 CASSQRPGTPPPTNEKLFF TGCGCCAGCAGCCAACGACCCGGGACACCTCCCCCAACTAATGAAAAACTGTTTTTT
. TRBJ2-1 . TRBV7-9 CASSLGYSTPRSSYNEQFF TGTGCCAGCAGCTTAGGGTACTCAACCCCGAGGAGCTCCTACAATGAGCAGTTCTTC
. TRBJ2-7 . TRBV12-3/TRBV12-4 CASSYVGLEQYF TGTGCCAGCAGTTACGTGGGACTTGAGCAGTACTTC
TRBD1 TRBJ1-1 . TRBV18 CASSPDRGYSEAFF TGTGCCAGCTCACCTGACAGGGGTTACTCTGAAGCTTTCTTT
. TRBJ2-1 . TRBV18 CASSPPSQNEQFF TGTGCCAGCTCACCACCGAGCCAAAATGAGCAGTTCTTC
TRBD1 TRBJ2-5 once TRBV3-1/TRBV3-2 CASSQWDRGPQYF TGTGCCAGCAGCCAATGGGACAGGGGGCCCCAGTACTTC
TRBD1 TRBJ1-4 . TRBV9 CASSRTGVSTNEKLFF TGTGCCAGCAGCCGGACAGGAGTTTCAACTAATGAAAAACTGTTTTTT
TRBD1 TRBJ1-6 . TRBV11-2 CASSQPSGTDNSPLHF TGTGCCAGCAGCCAACCATCCGGGACAGACAATTCACCCCTCCACTTT
TRBD2 TRBJ2-5 once TRBV7-2 CASSLAPSGGEKQETQYF TGTGCCAGCAGCTTAGCTCCTAGCGGGGGGGAAAAACAAGAGACCCAGTACTTC
. TRBJ1-1 . TRBV21-1 CASSKGQGFTEAFF TGTGCCAGCAGCAAAGGGCAGGGATTCACTGAAGCTTTCTTT
TRBD1 TRBJ2-7 . TRBV5-5 CASLGTGDPYEQYF TGTGCCAGCCTCGGGACAGGGGACCCCTACGAGCAGTACTTC